The T cell receptor (beta chain) described here comes from a study of T-cell memory formation after mild COVID-19. Study-level background: Each donor largely had its own TCR clusters.

The CDR3 has 14 residues. V was trimmed by 1 base and J by 13 bases, leaving 17 bases between them. Germline CDR1 DFQATT, CDR2 SNEGSKA (reference sequence). Sample barcodes and UMIs were carried by the TCR alpha and TCR beta cDNA libraries that 5'RACE generated with constant-segment primers. TCRdb independently ran MiXCR on the 5' RACE reads; one entry per CDR3 protein. Here the sample spans under 250,000 distinct CDR3 sequences, approximately 15% being singletons. This clonotype was recorded a few times. This sequence joins TRBV20-1 and TRBJ1-6; weak D call: TRBD1 (5 bases). This clonotype was obtained from an adult woman who had mild COVID-19 (a few samples of this study predate the infection). Cell type and time point are not known. The sample comprised PBMCs or a T cell subset sorted from them (not recorded which). CDR3 DNA: TGCAGTGCTAGAGCTCGCCAGGGACCCAGGCCCCTCCACTTT. This codes for CSARARQGPRPLHF.